This note documents a single T cell receptor beta chain sequence. Its cognate antigen is unknown. This sample stems from a study of cytomegalovirus exposure and HLA in healthy donors. Study-wide background: Earlier work reported approximately 100 million unique TCR beta sequences from 150 million to 200 million T cells.

The germline V gene has CDR1 SGHTA and CDR2 FQGNSA. The CDR3 sequence is 15 residues long. V gave up 2 bases and J gave up 3 bases, with 14 bases separating them. It was with 60 Vbeta and 13 Jbeta primers that the PCR ran. TCRdb's table, derived via immunoSEQ multiplex PCR, lists solely in-frame clones and lacks some. There are fewer than 300,000 clones in the sample; approximately 90% occur only once, and 3.5% to 4% lies in the top ten. Regarding the study as a whole: Association with HLA alleles at 0.05 false discovery rate was found for roughly 17,000 TCR beta sequences in a later analysis. Overall, around 160 TCR beta chains were annotated as cytomegalovirus-associated.

This receptor was identified in a man aged 40-49 years in good health and CMV-seropositive. Sequencing used PBMCs. This sequence joins TRBV7-2 and TRBJ2-7, with D perhaps matching TRBD2 (5 bases). In DNA, the CDR3 is TGTGCCAGCAGCTTATGGTTGGAGCGGCTCTACGAGCAGTACTTC. Amino acids: CASSLWLERLYEQYF.